The clone carrying this T cell receptor (beta chain) has a handful of counts. The target antigen is unknown. The data are from a study of beta chain features in type 1 diabetes. Study results and limitations: Moderate but significant shortening of TCRB CDR3s was recorded in all four CD4+ subsets from Type 1 diabetes patients. Insertions at VDJ junctions were less frequent in type 1 diabetes patients. These patients also deleted more nucleotides at the same junctions.

Expressed TCRB transcripts were sequenced after all isolated RNA was converted to cDNA. Libraries were prepared by immunoSEQ multiplex PCR; TCRdb keeps only in-frame clonotypes and omits some of them. The sample gives some 350,000 clones, 9.6% of which show up once; 0.6% is in the top ten. The sequence was collected from a man aged 30-40 years with type 1 diabetes. Sequences were obtained from central memory CD4+ T cells from blood.

This CDR3 reads CASSLGGSLNTEAFF. CDR3 DNA: TGTGCCAGCAGTTTGGGCGGTAGTTTGAACACTGAAGCTTTCTTT. V and J are TRBV28 and TRBJ1-1; D call uncertain. Germline V gives CDR1 MDHEN, CDR2 SYDVKM. There are 15 residues in the CDR3. Trimming took off 3 bases at V and 0 bases at J, with 11 bases between the two ends.